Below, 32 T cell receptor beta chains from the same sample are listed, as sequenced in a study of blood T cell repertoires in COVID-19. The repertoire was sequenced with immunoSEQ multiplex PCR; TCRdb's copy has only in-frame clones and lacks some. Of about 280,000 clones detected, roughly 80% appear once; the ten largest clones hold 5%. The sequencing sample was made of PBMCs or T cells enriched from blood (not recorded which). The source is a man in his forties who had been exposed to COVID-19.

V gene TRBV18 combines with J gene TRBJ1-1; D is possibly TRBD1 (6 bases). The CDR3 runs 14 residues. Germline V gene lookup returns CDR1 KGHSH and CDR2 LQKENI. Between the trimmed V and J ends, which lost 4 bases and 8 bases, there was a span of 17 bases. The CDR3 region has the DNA TGTGCCAGCTCACAGTCGGTTCCAGGGACAGAAGCTTTCTTT. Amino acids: CASSQSVPGTEAFF.

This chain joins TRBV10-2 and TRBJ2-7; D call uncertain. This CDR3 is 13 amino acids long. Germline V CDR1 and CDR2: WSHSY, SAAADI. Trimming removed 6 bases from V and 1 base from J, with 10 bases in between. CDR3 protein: CASRTGFSYEQYF. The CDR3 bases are TGCGCCAGCAGGACCGGGTTTTCCTACGAGCAGTACTTC.

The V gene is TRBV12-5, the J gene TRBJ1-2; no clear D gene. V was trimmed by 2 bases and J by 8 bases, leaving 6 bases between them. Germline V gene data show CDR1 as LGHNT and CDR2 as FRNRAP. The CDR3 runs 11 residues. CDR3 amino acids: CASGLPRGYTF. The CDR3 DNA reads TGTGCTAGTGGTTTGCCCCGGGGCTACACCTTC.

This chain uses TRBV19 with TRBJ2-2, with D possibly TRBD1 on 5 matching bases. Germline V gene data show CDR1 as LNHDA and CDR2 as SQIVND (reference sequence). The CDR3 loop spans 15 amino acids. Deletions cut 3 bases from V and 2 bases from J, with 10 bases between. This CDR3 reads CASSISTANTGELFF. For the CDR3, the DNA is TGTGCCAGTAGTATTTCGACAGCAAACACCGGGGAGCTGTTTTTT.

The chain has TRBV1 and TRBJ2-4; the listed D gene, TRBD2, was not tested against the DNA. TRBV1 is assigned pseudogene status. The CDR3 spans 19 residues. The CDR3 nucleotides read TGCACCAGCAGCCAAAATCAAGGGAGGTCCAGCCTAGCCAAAAACATTCAGTACTTC. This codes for CTSSQNQGRSSLAKNIQYF.

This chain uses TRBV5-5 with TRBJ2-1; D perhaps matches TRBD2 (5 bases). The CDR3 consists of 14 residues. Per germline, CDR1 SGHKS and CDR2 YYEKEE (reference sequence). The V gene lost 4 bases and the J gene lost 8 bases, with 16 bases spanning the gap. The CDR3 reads CASSGVPSSHEQFF. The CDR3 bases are TGTGCCAGCAGCGGCGTCCCTAGCTCCCATGAGCAGTTCTTC.

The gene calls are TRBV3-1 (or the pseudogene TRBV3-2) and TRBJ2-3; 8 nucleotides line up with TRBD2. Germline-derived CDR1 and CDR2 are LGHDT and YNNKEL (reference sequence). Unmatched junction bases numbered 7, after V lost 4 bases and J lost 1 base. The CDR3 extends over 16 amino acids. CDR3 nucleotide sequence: TGTGCCAGCAGCCTCTCCGGGACTAGACGCACAGATACGCAGTATTTT. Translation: CASSLSGTRRTDTQYF.

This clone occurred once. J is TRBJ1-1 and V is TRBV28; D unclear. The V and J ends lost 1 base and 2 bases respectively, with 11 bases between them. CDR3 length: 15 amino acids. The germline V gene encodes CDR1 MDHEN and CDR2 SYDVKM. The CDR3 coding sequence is TGTGCCAGCAGTTTATTTGGGAGATACAACACTGAAGCTTTCTTT. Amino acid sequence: CASSLFGRYNTEAFF. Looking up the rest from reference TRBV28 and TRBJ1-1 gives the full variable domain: DVKVTQSSRYLVKRTGEKVFLECVQDMDHENMFWYRQDPGLGLRLIYFSYDVKMKEKGDIPEGYSVSREKKERFSLILESASTNQTSMYLCASSLFGRYNTEAFFGQGTRLTVV.

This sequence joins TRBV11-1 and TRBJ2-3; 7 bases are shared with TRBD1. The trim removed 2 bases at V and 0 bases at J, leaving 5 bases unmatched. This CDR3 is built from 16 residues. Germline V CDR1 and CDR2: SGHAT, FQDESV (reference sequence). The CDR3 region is CASSLYLDRSTDTQYF. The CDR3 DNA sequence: TGTGCCAGCAGCTTATATTTGGACAGGAGCACAGATACGCAGTATTTT.

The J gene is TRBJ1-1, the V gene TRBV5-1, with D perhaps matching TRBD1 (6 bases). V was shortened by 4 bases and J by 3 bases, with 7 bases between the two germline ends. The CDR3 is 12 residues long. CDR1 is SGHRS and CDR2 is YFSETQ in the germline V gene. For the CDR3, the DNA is TGCGCCAGCAGCCAGGGGTACACTGAAGCTTTCTTT. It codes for CASSQGYTEAFF.

The CDR3 is CASSELGGTGELFF. In DNA, the CDR3 is TGCGCCAGCAGTGAGCTGGGGGGAACCGGGGAGCTGTTTTTT. The chain has TRBV10-1 and TRBJ2-2; TRBD2 might be the D (6 bases). The V end lost 2 bases, the J end lost 5 bases, and 9 bases lay between the germline ends. Germline V CDR1 and CDR2: WNHNN, SYGVQD (reference sequence). This CDR3 region has 14 residues.

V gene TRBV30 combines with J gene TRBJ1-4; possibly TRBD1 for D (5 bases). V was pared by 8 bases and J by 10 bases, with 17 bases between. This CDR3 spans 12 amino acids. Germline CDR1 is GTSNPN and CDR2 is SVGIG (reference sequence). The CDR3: CAAGDEYGKLFF. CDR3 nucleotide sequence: TGTGCCGCGGGGGACGAGTATGGAAAACTGTTTTTT.

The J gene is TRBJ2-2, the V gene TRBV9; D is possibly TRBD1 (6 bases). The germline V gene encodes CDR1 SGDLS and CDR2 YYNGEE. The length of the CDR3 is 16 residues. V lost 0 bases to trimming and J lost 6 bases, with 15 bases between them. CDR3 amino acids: CASSVDSRGGAGELFF. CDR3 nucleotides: TGTGCCAGCAGCGTAGACAGCAGGGGTGGCGCCGGGGAGCTGTTTTTT.

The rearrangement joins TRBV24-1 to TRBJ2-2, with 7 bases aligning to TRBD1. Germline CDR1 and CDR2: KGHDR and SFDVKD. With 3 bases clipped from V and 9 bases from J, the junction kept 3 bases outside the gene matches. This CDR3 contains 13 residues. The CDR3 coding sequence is TGTGCCACCAGTGATCCGGGACAGCGGGAGCTGTTTTTT. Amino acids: CATSDPGQRELFF.

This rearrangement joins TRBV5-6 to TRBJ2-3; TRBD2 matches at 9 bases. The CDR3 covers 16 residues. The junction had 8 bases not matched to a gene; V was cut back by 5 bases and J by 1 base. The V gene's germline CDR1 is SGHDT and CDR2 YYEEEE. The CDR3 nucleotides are TGTGCCAGCAGACCAGCGGGAGGAGGAGGCACAGATACGCAGTATTTT. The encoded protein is CASRPAGGGGTDTQYF. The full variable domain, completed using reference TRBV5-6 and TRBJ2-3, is DAGVTQSPTHLIKTRGQQVTLRCSPKSGHDTVSWYQQALGQGPQFIFQYYEEEERQRGNFPDRFSGHQFPNYSSELNVNALLLGDSALYLCASRPAGGGGTDTQYFGPGTRLTVL.

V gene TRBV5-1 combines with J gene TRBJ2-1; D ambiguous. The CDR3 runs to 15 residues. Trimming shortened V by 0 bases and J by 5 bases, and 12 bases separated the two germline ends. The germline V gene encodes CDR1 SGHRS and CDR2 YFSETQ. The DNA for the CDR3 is TGCGCCAGCAGCTTGGCCTATATTTTTAACAATGAGCAGTTCTTC. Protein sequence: CASSLAYIFNNEQFF.

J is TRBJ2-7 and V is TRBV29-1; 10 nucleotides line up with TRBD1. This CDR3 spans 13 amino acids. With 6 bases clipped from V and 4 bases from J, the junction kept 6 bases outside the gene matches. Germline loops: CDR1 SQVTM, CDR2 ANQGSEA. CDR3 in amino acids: CSVSGTGDYEQYF. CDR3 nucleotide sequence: TGCAGCGTCTCCGGGACAGGGGATTACGAGCAGTACTTC.

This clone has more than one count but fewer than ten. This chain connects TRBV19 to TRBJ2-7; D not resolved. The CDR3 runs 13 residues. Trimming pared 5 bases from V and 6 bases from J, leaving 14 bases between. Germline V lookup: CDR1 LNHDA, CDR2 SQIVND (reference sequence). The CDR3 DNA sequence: TGTGCCAGTAGTCTGGCCAGGTTAGGCGAGCAGTACTTC. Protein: CASSLARLGEQYF.

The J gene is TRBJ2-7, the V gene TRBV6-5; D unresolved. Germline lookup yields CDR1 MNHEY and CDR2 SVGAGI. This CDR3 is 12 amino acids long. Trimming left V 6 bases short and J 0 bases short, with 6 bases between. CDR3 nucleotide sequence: TGTGCCAGCAGCCGGAGCTCCTACGAGCAGTACTTC. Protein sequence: CASSRSSYEQYF.

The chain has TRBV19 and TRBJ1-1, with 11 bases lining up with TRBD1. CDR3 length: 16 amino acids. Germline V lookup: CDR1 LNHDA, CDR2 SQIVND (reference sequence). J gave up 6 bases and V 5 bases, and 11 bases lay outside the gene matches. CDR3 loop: CASSLGQGGVYSEAFF. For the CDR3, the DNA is TGTGCCAGTAGTTTGGGACAGGGGGGGGTATACTCTGAAGCTTTCTTT.

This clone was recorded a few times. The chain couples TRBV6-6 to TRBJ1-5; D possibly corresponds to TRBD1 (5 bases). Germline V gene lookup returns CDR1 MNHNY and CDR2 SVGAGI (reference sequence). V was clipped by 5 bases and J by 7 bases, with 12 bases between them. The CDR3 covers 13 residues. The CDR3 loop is CASSRGWEQPQHF. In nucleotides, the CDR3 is TGTGCCAGCAGTAGGGGCTGGGAACAGCCCCAGCATTTT.

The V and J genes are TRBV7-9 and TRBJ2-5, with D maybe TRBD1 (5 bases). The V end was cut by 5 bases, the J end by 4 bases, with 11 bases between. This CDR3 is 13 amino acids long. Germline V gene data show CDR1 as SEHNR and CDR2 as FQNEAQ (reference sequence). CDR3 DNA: TGTGCCAGCAGCCTGGGGCGAGCAGAGACCCAGTACTTC. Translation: CASSLGRAETQYF.

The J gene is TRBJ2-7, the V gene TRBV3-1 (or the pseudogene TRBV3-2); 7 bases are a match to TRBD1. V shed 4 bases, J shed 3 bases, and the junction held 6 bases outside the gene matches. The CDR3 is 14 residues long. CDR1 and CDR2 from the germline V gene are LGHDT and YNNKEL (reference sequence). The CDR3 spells CASSPEGQIYEQYF. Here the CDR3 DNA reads TGTGCCAGCAGCCCTGAGGGACAGATCTACGAGCAGTACTTC.

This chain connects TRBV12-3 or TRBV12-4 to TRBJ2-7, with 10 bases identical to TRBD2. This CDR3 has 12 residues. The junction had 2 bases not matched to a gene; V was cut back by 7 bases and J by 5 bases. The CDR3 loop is CASTSGSHEQYF. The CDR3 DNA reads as TGTGCCAGCACTAGCGGGAGCCACGAGCAGTACTTC.

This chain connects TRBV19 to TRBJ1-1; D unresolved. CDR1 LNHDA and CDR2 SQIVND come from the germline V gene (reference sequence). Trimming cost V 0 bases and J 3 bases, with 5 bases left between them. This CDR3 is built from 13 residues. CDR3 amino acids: CASSIDYDTEAFF. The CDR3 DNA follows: TGTGCCAGTAGTATAGACTACGACACTGAAGCTTTCTTT.

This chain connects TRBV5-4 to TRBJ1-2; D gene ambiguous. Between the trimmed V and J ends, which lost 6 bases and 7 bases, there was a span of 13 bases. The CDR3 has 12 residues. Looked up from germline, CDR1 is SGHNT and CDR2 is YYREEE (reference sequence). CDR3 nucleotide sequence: TGTGCCAGCACGGCCGGAGTAGGTGGCTACACCTTC. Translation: CASTAGVGGYTF.

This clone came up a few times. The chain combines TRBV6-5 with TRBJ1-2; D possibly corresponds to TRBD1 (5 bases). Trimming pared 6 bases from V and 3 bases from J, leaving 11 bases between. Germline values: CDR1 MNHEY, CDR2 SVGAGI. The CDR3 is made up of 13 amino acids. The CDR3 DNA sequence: TGTGCCAGCAGCAGGGAATCGGACTATGGCTACACCTTC. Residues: CASSRESDYGYTF.

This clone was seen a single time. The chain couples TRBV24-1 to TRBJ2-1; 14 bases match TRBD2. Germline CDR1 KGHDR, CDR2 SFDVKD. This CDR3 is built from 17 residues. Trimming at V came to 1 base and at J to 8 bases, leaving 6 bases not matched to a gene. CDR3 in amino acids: CATSDLGTSGSLDEQFF. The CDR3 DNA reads TGTGCCACCAGTGATTTAGGGACTAGCGGGAGTTTGGATGAGCAGTTCTTC.

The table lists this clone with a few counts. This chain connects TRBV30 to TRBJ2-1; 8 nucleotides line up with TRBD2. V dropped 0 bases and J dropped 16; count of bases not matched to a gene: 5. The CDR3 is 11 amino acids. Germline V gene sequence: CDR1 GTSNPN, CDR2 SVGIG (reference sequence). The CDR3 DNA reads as TGTGCCTGGAGTGTGAGCGGGAGCCTTTTCTTC. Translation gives CAWSVSGSLFF.

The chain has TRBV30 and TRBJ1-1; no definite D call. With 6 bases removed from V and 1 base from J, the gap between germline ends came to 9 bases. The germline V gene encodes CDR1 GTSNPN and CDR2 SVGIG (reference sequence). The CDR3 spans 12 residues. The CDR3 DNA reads TGTGCCTGTGGACGGTCGAACACTGAAGCTTTCTTT. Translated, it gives CACGRSNTEAFF.

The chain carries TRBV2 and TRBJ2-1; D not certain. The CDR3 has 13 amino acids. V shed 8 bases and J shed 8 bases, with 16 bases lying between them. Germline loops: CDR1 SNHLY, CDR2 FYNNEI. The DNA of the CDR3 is TGTGCCAGCCAAGTGGGCAATTTTTATGAGCAGTTCTTC. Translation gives CASQVGNFYEQFF.

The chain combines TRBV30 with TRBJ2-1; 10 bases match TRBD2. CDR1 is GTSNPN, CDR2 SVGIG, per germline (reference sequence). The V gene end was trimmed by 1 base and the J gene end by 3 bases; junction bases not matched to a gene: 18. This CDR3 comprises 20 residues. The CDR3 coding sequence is TGTGCCTGGAGTGGGGGACCTAGCGGGAGAAACCTCTTATTCTACAATGAGCAGTTCTTC. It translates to CAWSGGPSGRNLLFYNEQFF.